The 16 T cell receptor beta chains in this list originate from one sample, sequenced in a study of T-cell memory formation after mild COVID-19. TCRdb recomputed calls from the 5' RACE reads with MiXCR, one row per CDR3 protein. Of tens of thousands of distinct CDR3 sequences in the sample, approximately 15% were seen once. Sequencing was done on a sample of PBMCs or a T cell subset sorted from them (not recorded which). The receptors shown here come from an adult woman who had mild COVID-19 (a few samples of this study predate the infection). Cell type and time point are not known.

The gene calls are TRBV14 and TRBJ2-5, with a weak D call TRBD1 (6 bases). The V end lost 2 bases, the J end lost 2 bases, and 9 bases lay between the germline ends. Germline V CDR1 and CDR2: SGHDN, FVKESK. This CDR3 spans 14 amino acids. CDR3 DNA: TGTGCCAGCAGCCAATGGACAGAACAAGAGACCCAGTACTTC. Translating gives CASSQWTEQETQYF. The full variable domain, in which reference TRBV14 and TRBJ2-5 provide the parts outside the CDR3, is EAGVTQFPSHSVIEKGQTVTLRCDPISGHDNLYWYRRVMGKEIKFLLHFVKESKQDESGMPNNRFLAERTGGTYSTLKVQPAELEDSGVYFCASSQWTEQETQYFGPGTRLLVL.

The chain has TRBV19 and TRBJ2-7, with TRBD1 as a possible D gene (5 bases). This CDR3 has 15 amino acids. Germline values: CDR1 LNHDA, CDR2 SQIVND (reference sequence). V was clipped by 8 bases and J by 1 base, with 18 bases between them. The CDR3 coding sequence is TGTGCCAGTTCGGCCGACAGTGAACTTTCCTACGAGCAGTACTTC. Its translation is CASSADSELSYEQYF.

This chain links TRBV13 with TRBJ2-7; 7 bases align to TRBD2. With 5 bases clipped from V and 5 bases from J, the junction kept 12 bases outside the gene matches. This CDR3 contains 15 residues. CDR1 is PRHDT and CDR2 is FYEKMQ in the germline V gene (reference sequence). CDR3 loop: CASSQRGAGEHEQYF. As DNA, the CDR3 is TGTGCCAGCAGCCAAAGAGGCGCGGGAGAGCACGAGCAGTACTTC.

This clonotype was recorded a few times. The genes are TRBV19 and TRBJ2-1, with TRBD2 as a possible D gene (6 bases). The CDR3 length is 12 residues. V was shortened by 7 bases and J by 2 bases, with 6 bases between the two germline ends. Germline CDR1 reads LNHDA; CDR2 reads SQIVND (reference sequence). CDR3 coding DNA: TGTGCCAGTACTAGCGCCTACAATGAGCAGTTCTTC. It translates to CASTSAYNEQFF.

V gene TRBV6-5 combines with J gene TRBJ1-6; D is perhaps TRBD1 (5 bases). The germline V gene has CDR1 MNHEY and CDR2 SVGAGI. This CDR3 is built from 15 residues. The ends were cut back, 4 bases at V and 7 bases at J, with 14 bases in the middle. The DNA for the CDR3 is TGTGCCAGCAGTTCCGATTGGGACGTGAATTCACCCCTCCACTTT. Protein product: CASSSDWDVNSPLHF.

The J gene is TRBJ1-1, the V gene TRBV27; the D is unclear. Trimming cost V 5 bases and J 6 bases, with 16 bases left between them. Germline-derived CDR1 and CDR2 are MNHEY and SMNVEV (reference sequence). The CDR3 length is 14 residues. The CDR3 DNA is TGTGCCAGCAGTCGGATAATTGGGCAGCCTGAAGCTTTCTTT. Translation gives CASSRIIGQPEAFF.

CDR3 bases: TGTGCCAGCAGCGCGTTGGCCGGGTACACTGAAGCTTTCTTT. Residues: CASSALAGYTEAFF. The rearrangement joins TRBV7-9 to TRBJ1-1; no reliable D call. This CDR3 region has 14 residues. CDR1 is SEHNR, CDR2 FQNEAQ, per germline (reference sequence). Trimming cost V 5 bases and J 3 bases, with 13 bases left between them.

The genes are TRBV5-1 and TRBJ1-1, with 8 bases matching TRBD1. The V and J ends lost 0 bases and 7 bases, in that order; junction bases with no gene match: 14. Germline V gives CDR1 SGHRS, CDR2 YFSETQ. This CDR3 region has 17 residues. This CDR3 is CASSLEPPNRGGVEAFF. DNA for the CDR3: TGCGCCAGCAGCTTGGAACCTCCGAACAGGGGGGGGGTTGAAGCTTTCTTT.

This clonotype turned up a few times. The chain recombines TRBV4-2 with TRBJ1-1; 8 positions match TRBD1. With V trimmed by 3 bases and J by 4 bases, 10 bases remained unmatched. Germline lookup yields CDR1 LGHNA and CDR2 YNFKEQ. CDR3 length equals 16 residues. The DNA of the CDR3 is TGTGCCAGCAGCCAGGGCCGGACAGGGATAGTCACTGAAGCTTTCTTT. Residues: CASSQGRTGIVTEAFF.

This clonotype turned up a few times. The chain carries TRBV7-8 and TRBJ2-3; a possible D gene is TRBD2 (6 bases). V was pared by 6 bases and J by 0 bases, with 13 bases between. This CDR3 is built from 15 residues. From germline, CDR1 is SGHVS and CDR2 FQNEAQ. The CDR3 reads CASRAVADSTDTQYF. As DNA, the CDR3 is TGTGCCAGCAGGGCCGTAGCGGATAGCACAGATACGCAGTATTTT.

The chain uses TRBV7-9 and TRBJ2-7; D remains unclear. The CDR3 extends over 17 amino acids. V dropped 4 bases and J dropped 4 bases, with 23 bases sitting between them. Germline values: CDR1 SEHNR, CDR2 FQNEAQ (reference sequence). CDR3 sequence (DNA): TGTGCCAGCAGCTCTTCGTCCACGAGACTGAACCGTTACGAGCAGTACTTC. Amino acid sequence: CASSSSSTRLNRYEQYF.

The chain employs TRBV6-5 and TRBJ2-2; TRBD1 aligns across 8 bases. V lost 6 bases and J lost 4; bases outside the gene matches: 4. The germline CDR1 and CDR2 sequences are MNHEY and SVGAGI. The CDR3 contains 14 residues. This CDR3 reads CASRGGTGTGELFF. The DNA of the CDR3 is TGTGCCAGCAGGGGCGGGACAGGCACCGGGGAGCTGTTTTTT.

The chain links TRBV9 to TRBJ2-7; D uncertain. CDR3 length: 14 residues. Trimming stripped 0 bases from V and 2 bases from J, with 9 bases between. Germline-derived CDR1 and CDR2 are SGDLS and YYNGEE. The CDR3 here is CASSVGGGTYEQYF. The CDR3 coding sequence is TGTGCCAGCAGCGTAGGCGGCGGAACCTACGAGCAGTACTTC.

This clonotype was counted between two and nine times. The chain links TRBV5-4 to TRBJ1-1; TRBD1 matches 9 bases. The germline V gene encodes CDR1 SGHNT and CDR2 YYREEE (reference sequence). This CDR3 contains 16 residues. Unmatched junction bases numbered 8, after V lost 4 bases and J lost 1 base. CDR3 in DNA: TGTGCCAGCAGCCTGTGGGACAGGGCATCGAACACTGAAGCTTTCTTT. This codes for CASSLWDRASNTEAFF.

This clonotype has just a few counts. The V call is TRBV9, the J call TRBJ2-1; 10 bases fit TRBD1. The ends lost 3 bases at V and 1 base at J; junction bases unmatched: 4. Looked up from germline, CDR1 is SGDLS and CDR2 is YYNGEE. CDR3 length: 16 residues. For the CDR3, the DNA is TGTGCCAGCAGCGAAACGGACAGGGGGTCCTACAATGAGCAGTTCTTC. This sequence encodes CASSETDRGSYNEQFF. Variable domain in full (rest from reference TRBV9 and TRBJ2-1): DSGVTQTPKHLITATGQRVTLRCSPRSGDLSVYWYQQSLDQGLQFLIQYYNGEERAKGNILERFSAQQFPDLHSELNLSSLELGDSALYFCASSETDRGSYNEQFFGPGTRLTVL.

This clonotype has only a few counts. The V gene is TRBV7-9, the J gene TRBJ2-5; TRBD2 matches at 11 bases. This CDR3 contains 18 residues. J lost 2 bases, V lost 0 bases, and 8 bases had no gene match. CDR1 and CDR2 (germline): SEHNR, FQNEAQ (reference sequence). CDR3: CASSLASTSGISQETQYF. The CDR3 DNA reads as TGTGCCAGCAGCTTAGCTTCGACTAGCGGGATTTCGCAAGAGACCCAGTACTTC.